Listed below are T cell receptor beta chains from one sample, sequenced in a study of identical twins. TCRdb re-called the 5' RACE reads with MiXCR, one entry per CDR3 protein. The sample contains some 1,600,000 distinct CDR3 sequences, roughly a third of which appear only once. Sequencing was performed on cord blood. The receptors were gathered from a newborn girl in good health. The CDR3 runs from the conserved cysteine through the conserved F or W. D genes are given only for firm matches. Some rows have no size entry. The others give once, few or many, or a class for an expanded clone.

>.|.|TRBV7-2|TRBJ1-1
CASSSPGITEAFF
TGTGCCAGCAGCTCCCCAGGGATCACTGAAGCTTTCTTT
>.|.|TRBV5-1|TRBJ2-4
CASSPGDAKNIQYF
TGCGCCAGCAGCCCGGGAGACGCCAAAAACATTCAGTACTTC
>many|.|TRBV12-3/TRBV12-4|TRBJ1-2
CASSLDAGNYGYTF
TGTGCCAGCAGTTTAGATGCAGGAAACTATGGCTACACCTTC
>.|TRBD1|TRBV4-1|TRBJ1-1
CASSQGDRGVNTEAFF
TGCGCCAGCAGCCAAGGCGACAGGGGGGTGAACACTGAAGCTTTCTTT
>.|.|TRBV7-2|TRBJ2-2
CASSLDPGLPNTGELFF
TGTGCCAGCAGCTTAGACCCAGGACTCCCCAACACCGGGGAGCTGTTTTTT
>few|TRBD1|TRBV7-9|TRBJ1-6
CASSLGRTGNSPLHF
TGTGCCAGCAGCTTAGGACGGACAGGGAATTCACCCCTCCACTTT
>few|.|TRBV29-1|TRBJ2-7
CSVEDWTDSYEQYF
TGCAGCGTTGAAGATTGGACAGATTCCTACGAGCAGTACTTC
>.|.|TRBV20-1|TRBJ2-1
CSARDGVSYNEQFF
TGCAGTGCTAGAGACGGGGTCTCCTACAATGAGCAGTTCTTC
>.|TRBD1|TRBV29-1|TRBJ2-7
CSVWEDRGDYEQYF
TGCAGCGTTTGGGAGGACAGGGGCGACTACGAGCAGTACTTC
>few|TRBD1|TRBV10-3|TRBJ1-4
CAISGTGGGKDEKLFF
TGTGCCATCAGTGGGACAGGGGGCGGGAAGGATGAAAAACTGTTTTTT
>once|.|TRBV20-1|TRBJ2-7
CSATYSSSYNEQYF
TGCAGTGCTACGTACTCAAGCTCCTACAATGAGCAGTACTTC
>few|.|TRBV20-1|TRBJ1-2
CSATEQSLYGYTF
TGCAGTGCTACAGAGCAATCTCTCTATGGCTACACCTTC
>.|.|TRBV27|TRBJ2-5
CASSPGTVETQYF
TGTGCCAGCAGTCCCGGGACGGTGGAGACCCAGTACTTC
>.|TRBD2|TRBV7-8|TRBJ2-3
CASSLTSGRYFTDTQYF
TGTGCCAGCAGCTTAACTAGCGGGAGGTACTTCACAGATACGCAGTATTTT
>.|TRBD2|TRBV7-8|TRBJ2-1
CASSLAPRLAYNEQFF
TGTGCCAGCAGCTTAGCCCCGAGACTAGCTTACAATGAGCAGTTCTTC
>few|TRBD1|TRBV10-3|TRBJ2-3
CAIRMTGGTDTQYF
TGTGCCATCAGGATGACAGGGGGCACAGATACGCAGTATTTT
>.|.|TRBV7-2|TRBJ1-6
CASSLGFRDHNSPLHF
TGTGCCAGCAGCTTAGGCTTCCGGGATCATAATTCACCCCTCCACTTT
>few|.|TRBV5-1|TRBJ2-5
CASKRGSQETQYF
TGCGCCAGCAAAAGGGGGTCCCAAGAGACCCAGTACTTC
>.|TRBD2|TRBV15|TRBJ2-5
CATSRTSGSPLQETQYF
TGTGCCACCAGCAGGACTAGCGGGAGCCCCCTCCAAGAGACCCAGTACTTC
>few|.|TRBV6-5|TRBJ2-7
CASSSVTPTYEQYF
TGTGCCAGCAGCTCTGTGACACCGACCTACGAGCAGTACTTC
>few|.|TRBV7-2|TRBJ1-1
CASRPGFMNTEAFF
TGTGCCAGCAGACCAGGTTTCATGAACACTGAAGCTTTCTTT
>few|.|TRBV6-1|TRBJ2-5
CASSDGQYQETQYF
TGTGCCAGCAGTGACGGACAGTACCAAGAGACCCAGTACTTC
>.|.|TRBV10-3|TRBJ2-4
CAISESTGGAGAPAKNIQYF
TGTGCCATCAGTGAGTCCACCGGGGGTGCGGGGGCCCCTGCCAAAAACATTCAGTACTTC
>.|.|TRBV7-2|TRBJ2-7
CASSSPLVREQYF
TGTGCCAGCAGCTCCCCATTAGTCCGCGAGCAGTACTTC
>few|TRBD2|TRBV29-1|TRBJ2-1
CSVEGGGTRQFF
TGCAGCGTTGAGGGCGGGGGGACTAGGCAGTTCTTC
>many|.|TRBV18|TRBJ2-7
CASSPTVDYEQYF
TGTGCCAGCAGTCCGACAGTAGATTACGAGCAGTACTTC
>.|.|TRBV6-5|TRBJ1-1
CASAGTGKAEAFF
TGTGCCAGCGCGGGGACGGGGAAGGCTGAAGCTTTCTTT
>.|.|TRBV2|TRBJ2-1
CASSDRSNEQFF
TGTGCCAGCAGTGATAGGAGCAATGAGCAGTTCTTC
>.|.|TRBV6-4|TRBJ2-5
CASSATGAYNEQYF
TGTGCCAGCAGTGCCACAGGCGCCTACAATGAGCAGTACTTC
>.|.|TRBV12-3/TRBV12-4|TRBJ2-1
CASSLVGKDEQFF
TGTGCCAGCAGTTTAGTAGGCAAGGATGAGCAGTTCTTC
>.|.|TRBV25-1|TRBJ1-4
CASSEWGSVNEKLFF
TGTGCCAGCAGTGAATGGGGGTCAGTTAATGAAAAACTGTTTTTT
>many|.|TRBV20-1|TRBJ2-7
CSASRGSSYEQYF
TGCAGTGCTAGTAGGGGGAGCTCCTACGAGCAGTACTTC